The 19 T cell receptor beta chains given below trace back to one sample, sequenced in a study of shared clonotypes between healthy human individuals. This table comes from immunoSEQ multiplex PCR, and its TCRdb copy is limited to in-frame clones, with some not included. The table records about 230,000 clones, 50% to 80% of them present only once. The sample consisted of memory CD4+ T cells sorted from blood. The subset is: CD45RA-negative fraction. The source of these receptors is a man aged 25-45 years in good health.

The V call is TRBV5-1, the J call TRBJ2-3; TRBD2 matches 10 bases. This CDR3 contains 16 residues. J gave up 1 base and V 4 bases, and 6 bases lay outside the gene matches. Germline CDR1 is SGHRS and CDR2 is YFSETQ. Written as DNA, the CDR3 is TGCGCCAGCAGCCCCAGCGGGAGGGCCGGCACAGATACGCAGTATTTT. The encoded protein is CASSPSGRAGTDTQYF.

This clone was recorded a few times. The chain combines TRBV5-1 with TRBJ2-1, with 11 bases that match TRBD2. The J segment lost 5 bases and the V segment lost 6 bases, leaving 7 bases of the junction unmatched. The CDR3 contains 15 residues. From germline, CDR1 is SGHRS and CDR2 YFSETQ. The CDR3 DNA is TGCGCCAGCACCAAACTAGCGGGAGTCGACAATGAGCAGTTCTTC. This gives the protein CASTKLAGVDNEQFF. Based on the CDR3 plus reference TRBV5-1 and TRBJ2-1, the full variable domain is KAGVTQTPRYLIKTRGQQVTLSCSPISGHRSVSWYQQTPGQGLQFLFEYFSETQRNKGNFPGRFSGRQFSNSRSEMNVSTLELGDSALYLCASTKLAGVDNEQFFGPGTRLTVL.

On this clone itself: A much larger clonotype is one base distant, so this may be a read error. Other DNA sequences in this sample translate to the same CDR3. The V and J genes are TRBV23-1 and TRBJ2-1; D not certain. TRBV23-1 is assigned to the ORF class and has an uncertain function. The CDR3 extends over 16 amino acids. The CDR3 DNA is TGCGCCAGCAGTCAAAGGGCCGTCAGCTCCTACAATGAACAGTTCTTC. Its protein product is CASSQRAVSSYNEQFF.

DNA for the CDR3: TGTGCCAGCAGCCCCGGACAGGGGGGCTACGAGCAGTACTTC. Translated: CASSPGQGGYEQYF. J is TRBJ2-7 and V is TRBV27; 10 nucleotides line up with TRBD1. The V and J ends lost 6 bases and 3 bases, in that order; junction bases with no gene match: 5. The CDR3 is 14 amino acids. Germline lookup yields CDR1 MNHEY and CDR2 SMNVEV (reference sequence).

The chain combines TRBV28 with TRBJ1-2; possible D gene TRBD1, 5 bases. CDR1 is MDHEN and CDR2 is SYDVKM in the germline V gene. Trimming took 4 bases from V and 8 from J, leaving 11 bases between them. CDR3 size: 12 residues. This CDR3 reads CASSSGGDGYTF. CDR3 coding DNA: TGTGCCAGCAGTTCGGGGGGGGACGGCTACACCTTC.

The chain is built from TRBV19 and TRBJ2-2; 15 positions match TRBD2. The germline V gene has CDR1 LNHDA and CDR2 SQIVND (reference sequence). The CDR3 extends over 19 amino acids. With V trimmed by 2 bases and J by 4 bases, 8 bases remained unmatched. Written as DNA, the CDR3 is TGTGCCAGTAGTATAAACGGACTAGCGGGAGGGTTTATCACCGGGGAGCTGTTTTTT. This translates into CASSINGLAGGFITGELFF.

The chain employs TRBV28 and TRBJ1-5; D might be TRBD1 (5 bases). V was pared by 5 bases and J by 2 bases, with 13 bases between. The CDR3 runs to 15 residues. The germline CDR1 and CDR2 sequences are MDHEN and SYDVKM. The DNA of the CDR3 is TGTGCCAGCAGTCCTGGGGGTGCCCGCAATCAGCCCCAGCATTTT. It yields the protein CASSPGGARNQPQHF. The full variable domain, completed using reference TRBV28 and TRBJ1-5, is DVKVTQSSRYLVKRTGEKVFLECVQDMDHENMFWYRQDPGLGLRLIYFSYDVKMKEKGDIPEGYSVSREKKERFSLILESASTNQTSMYLCASSPGGARNQPQHFGDGTRLSIL.

This clone appeared a few times. This chain connects TRBV30 to TRBJ2-7, with D possibly TRBD2 on 7 matching bases. The germline V gene has CDR1 GTSNPN and CDR2 SVGIG (reference sequence). CDR3 length: 14 amino acids. CDR3 amino acids: CAGGAASVVYEQYF. The CDR3 DNA reads as TGTGCTGGGGGGGCAGCTAGCGTAGTCTACGAGCAGTACTTC.

This clone was detected many times. This chain joins TRBV6-5 and TRBJ2-1; TRBD2 matches 10 bases. The germline CDR1 and CDR2 sequences are MNHEY and SVGAGI. The junction had 11 bases not matched to a gene; V was cut back by 6 bases and J by 12 bases. The CDR3 extends over 14 amino acids. CDR3 region: CASRYGATSGLQFF. CDR3 sequence (DNA): TGTGCCAGCAGGTACGGGGCGACTAGCGGGTTGCAGTTCTTC.

The rearrangement joins TRBV18 to TRBJ2-7; possibly TRBD2 for D (6 bases). The CDR3 spans 19 residues. The germline V gene encodes CDR1 KGHSH and CDR2 LQKENI. The V and J ends lost 4 bases and 6 bases respectively, with 31 bases between them. This chain's CDR3 is CASSLQRGRLGTHDSEQYF. CDR3 bases: TGTGCCAGCTCACTTCAGCGTGGGAGGTTGGGGACGCATGACTCCGAGCAGTACTTC.

The rearrangement links TRBV7-3 to TRBJ2-3; 14 nucleotides agree with TRBD2. The CDR3 runs 16 residues. The germline CDR1 and CDR2 sequences are SGHTA and FQGTGA. Germline trimming cut 3 bases from V and 3 bases from J; bases unmatched to any gene: 2. CDR3 bases: TGTGCCAGCAGCTTGGGACTAGCGGGAGTAACAGATACGCAGTATTTT. This codes for CASSLGLAGVTDTQYF.

CDR3 sequence (DNA): TGTGCCAGCAGCGTAGATGTCAGGAGGTGGTCCTACAATGAGCAGTTCTTC. It is translated as CASSVDVRRWSYNEQFF. The V and J genes are TRBV9 and TRBJ2-1; possible D gene TRBD2, 5 bases. The V gene lost 0 bases and the J gene lost 1 base, with 14 bases spanning the gap. CDR1 is SGDLS and CDR2 is YYNGEE in the germline V gene. The CDR3 sequence is 17 residues long.

This chain uses TRBV25-1 with TRBJ2-5; D may be TRBD2 (6 bases). Germline CDR1 and CDR2: MGHDK and SYGVNS. The V gene lost 2 bases and the J gene lost 5 bases, with 9 bases spanning the gap. CDR3 size: 13 residues. The CDR3 region has the DNA TGTGCCAGCAGTGAACCGGGAGTGGAGACCCAGTACTTC. It codes for CASSEPGVETQYF.

The chain links TRBV19 to TRBJ2-1; TRBD2 matches 13 bases. V dropped 4 bases and J dropped 2; count of bases not matched to a gene: 5. CDR1 is LNHDA and CDR2 is SQIVND in the germline V gene (reference sequence). This CDR3 is 17 amino acids long. This CDR3 reads CASSRTSGSRPYNEQFF. CDR3 DNA: TGTGCCAGTAGTAGGACTAGCGGGAGTCGCCCCTACAATGAGCAGTTCTTC.

This clone has only a few counts. This chain uses TRBV5-1 with TRBJ1-1, with a weak D call TRBD1 (5 bases). Trimming removed 0 bases at V and 5 bases at J, with 11 bases between. Germline V gene lookup returns CDR1 SGHRS and CDR2 YFSETQ. The CDR3 loop spans 14 amino acids. The CDR3 region has the DNA TGCGCCAGCAGCTTGGAGGCAGGGTGGACTGAAGCTTTCTTT. Its protein is CASSLEAGWTEAFF.

V and J are TRBV28 and TRBJ2-2; perhaps TRBD2 as D (5 bases). CDR1 and CDR2 from the germline V gene are MDHEN and SYDVKM. The V gene lost 7 bases and the J gene lost 7 bases, with 22 bases spanning the gap. The CDR3 covers 16 residues. The CDR3 nucleotides read TGTGCCAGCACTGACGGGTCGGCCCTAGGGAGCGGGGAGCTGTTTTTT. It translates to CASTDGSALGSGELFF.

On this clone: Since a much larger clone is just one base distant, this may be a read error. CDR3 sequence: CASSKYEQYF. The CDR3 coding sequence is TGTGCCAGCAGTAAATACGAGCAGTACTTC. This rearrangement joins TRBV6-1 to TRBJ2-7; no definite D call. Germline V lookup: CDR1 MNHNS, CDR2 SASEGT. This CDR3 spans 10 amino acids. V shed 5 bases and J shed 4 bases, with 3 bases lying between them.

V is TRBV6-1 and J is TRBJ2-7, with D possibly being TRBD1 (7 bases). Germline V gene sequence: CDR1 MNHNS, CDR2 SASEGT. The CDR3 length is 15 residues. The V end was cut by 7 bases, the J end by 3 bases, with 19 bases between. In DNA form, the CDR3 reads TGTGCCAGCACGCAAGAGGCAGGGGGGAACTACGAGCAGTACTTC. Amino acid sequence: CASTQEAGGNYEQYF.

The chain links TRBV5-1 to TRBJ2-1; 8 positions match TRBD2. This CDR3 contains 14 residues. Germline trimming cut 1 base from V and 10 bases from J; bases unmatched to any gene: 7. The germline V gene encodes CDR1 SGHRS and CDR2 YFSETQ. CDR3 bases: TGCGCCAGCAGCTTGCGGAGCGGGAGTCCCGAGCAGTTCTTC. Its protein product is CASSLRSGSPEQFF.